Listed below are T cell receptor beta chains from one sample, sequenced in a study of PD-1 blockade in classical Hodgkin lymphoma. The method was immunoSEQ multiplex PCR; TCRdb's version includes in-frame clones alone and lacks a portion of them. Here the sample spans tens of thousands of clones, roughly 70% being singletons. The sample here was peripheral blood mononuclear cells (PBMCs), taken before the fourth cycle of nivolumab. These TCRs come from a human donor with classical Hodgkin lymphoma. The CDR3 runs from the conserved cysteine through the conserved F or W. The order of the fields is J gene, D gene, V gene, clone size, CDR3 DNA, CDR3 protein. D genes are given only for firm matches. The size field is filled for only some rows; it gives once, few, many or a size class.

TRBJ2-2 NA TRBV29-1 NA TGCAGCGTTGCCAGGGGAGAGCACGGGGAGCTGTTTTTT CSVARGEHGELFF
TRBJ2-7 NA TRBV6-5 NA TGTGCCAGCAGCGGGGTCCTATACGAGCAGTACTTC CASSGVLYEQYF
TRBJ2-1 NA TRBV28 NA TGTGCCAGCAGTTTAATGCCCCCCGGAGAGCAGTTCTTC CASSLMPPGEQFF
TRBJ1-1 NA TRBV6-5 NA TGTGCCAGCAGTTACTCAGGACAGAGAGGTTCGGAAGCTTTCTTT CASSYSGQRGSEAFF
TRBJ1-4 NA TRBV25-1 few TGTGCCAGCAGTGAAATCTCCGGTTCGGGGGCCACTAATGAAAAACTGTTTTTT CASSEISGSGATNEKLFF
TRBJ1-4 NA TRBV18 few TGTGCCAGCTCACCCATGGGGGCCGGTAATGAAAAACTGTTTTTT CASSPMGAGNEKLFF
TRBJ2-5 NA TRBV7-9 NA TGTGCCAGCAACCCAGGGACCGAGACCCAGTACTTC CASNPGTETQYF
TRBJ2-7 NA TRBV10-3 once TGTGCCATTTTCGGCCCCGGGTCTGACGAGCAGTACTTC CAIFGPGSDEQYF
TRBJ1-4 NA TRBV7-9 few TGTGCCAGCAGCTTTCGGACACAGAATGAAAAACTGTTTTTT CASSFRTQNEKLFF
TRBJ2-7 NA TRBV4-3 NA TGCGCCAGCAGCCAAGAGGGACCGTGGACCGCCGCCTACGAGCAGTACTTC CASSQEGPWTAAYEQYF
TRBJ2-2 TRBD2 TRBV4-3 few TGCGCCAGCAGCCAAAGACTAGCGGGAGGGACCGGGGAGCTGTTTTTT CASSQRLAGGTGELFF
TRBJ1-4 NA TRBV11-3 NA TGTGCCAGCAGCTTAGCAATAGGAGGGTTCGAAAAACTGTTTTTT CASSLAIGGFEKLFF
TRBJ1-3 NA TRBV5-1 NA TGCGCCAGCAGCATGGGGGCGGGAAACACCATATATTTT CASSMGAGNTIYF
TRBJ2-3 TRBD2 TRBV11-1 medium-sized TGTGCCAGCAGCTTAGGGGGGACTAGCGGGAGTTTGGATACGCAGTATTTT CASSLGGTSGSLDTQYF
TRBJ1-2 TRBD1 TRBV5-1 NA TGCGCCAGCAGCACCGGGACAGGGGAAGCCCCTTTATATGGCTACACCTTC CASSTGTGEAPLYGYTF
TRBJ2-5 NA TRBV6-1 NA TGTGCCAGCAGTGAACTACGCAGGCCCCTACGGACCCAGTACTTC CASSELRRPLRTQYF
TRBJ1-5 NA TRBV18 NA TGTGCCAGCTCACCAGTTTTCCGAGGCGGGGGAGGCGTGCAGCATTTT CASSPVFRGGGGVQHF
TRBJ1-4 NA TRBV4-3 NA TGCGCCAGCAGCCAAGACAGGCGCCGGTATGAAAAACTGTTTTTT CASSQDRRRYEKLFF
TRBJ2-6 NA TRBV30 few TGTGCCTGGAGTTTCTCCGGGGCCAACGTCCTGACTTTC CAWSFSGANVLTF
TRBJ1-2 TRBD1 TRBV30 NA TGTGCCTGGAGTACCCGACAGGGGTATGGCTACACCTTC CAWSTRQGYGYTF
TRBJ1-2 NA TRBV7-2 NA TGTGCCAGCAGCTTCGGGGACCGTAACTATGGCTACACCTTC CASSFGDRNYGYTF
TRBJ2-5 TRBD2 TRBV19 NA TGTGCCAGTAGACCGACTAGCGGGAAGTACCAAGAGACCCAGTACTTC CASRPTSGKYQETQYF
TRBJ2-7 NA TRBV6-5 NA TGTGCCAGCAGTGAAATGTACGAGCAGTACTTC CASSEMYEQYF
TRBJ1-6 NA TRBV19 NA TGTGCCAGTAGTCCCTACAGGGATTCACCCCTCCACTTT CASSPYRDSPLHF
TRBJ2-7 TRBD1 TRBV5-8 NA TGTGCCAGCAGCCCAGAAGTGGGACAGCGATACTTC CASSPEVGQRYF
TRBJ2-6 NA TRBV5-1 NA TGCGCCAGCAGCTTGACCCCTGGGACCAACGTCCTGACTTTC CASSLTPGTNVLTF
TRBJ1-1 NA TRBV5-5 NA TGTGCCAGCAGCATAAGGGACCGCTCCTCTGAAGCTTTCTTT CASSIRDRSSEAFF
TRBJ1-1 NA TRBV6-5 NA TGTGCCAGCATTGGGCACACTGAAGCTTTCTTT CASIGHTEAFF
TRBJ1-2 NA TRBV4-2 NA TGTGCCAGCAGCCAAGATTGGGGTAGGCAGTATGGCTACACCTTC CASSQDWGRQYGYTF
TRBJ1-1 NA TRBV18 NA TGTGCCAGCTCAATGGGGTTCGGCACTGAAGCTTTCTTT CASSMGFGTEAFF
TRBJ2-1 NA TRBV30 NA TGTGCCTGGAGCCCTGACAGTTACAATGAGCAGTTCTTC CAWSPDSYNEQFF
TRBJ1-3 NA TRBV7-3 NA TGTGCCAGCAGCTTAATATATTTGACAAGGGAAGGAAACACCATATATTTT CASSLIYLTREGNTIYF
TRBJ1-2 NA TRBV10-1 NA TGCGCCAGCAGTTTCCTGCTTACGGACGGAGCTAACTATGGCTACACCTTC CASSFLLTDGANYGYTF
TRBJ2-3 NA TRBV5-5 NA TGTGCCAGCAGCGAGAACCCAAATACGCAGTATTTT CASSENPNTQYF
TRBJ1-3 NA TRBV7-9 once TGTGCCAGCAGCTTCGATGTGGCTGGAAACACCATATATTTT CASSFDVAGNTIYF
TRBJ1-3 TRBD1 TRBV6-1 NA TGTGCCAGCAGGGACAGGGCCACTGGAAACACCATATATTTT CASRDRATGNTIYF
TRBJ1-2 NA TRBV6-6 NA TGTGCCAGCAGTTACGATGGAGCATATGGCTACACCTTC CASSYDGAYGYTF
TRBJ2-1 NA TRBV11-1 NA TGTGCCAGCAGCGGTACAGGGAATGAGCAGTTCTTC CASSGTGNEQFF
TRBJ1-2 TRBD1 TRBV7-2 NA TGTGCCAGCAGCTTCTCCCCAAAACAGGGGGCTGGTGGCTACACCTTC CASSFSPKQGAGGYTF
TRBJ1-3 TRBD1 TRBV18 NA TGTGCCAGCTCAGCGATCACAGGGGGTTACTCTGGAAACACCATATATTTT CASSAITGGYSGNTIYF
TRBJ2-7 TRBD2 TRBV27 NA TGTGCCAGCAGTTTATTGGCCGGGACTACCCCCTACGAGCAGTACTTC CASSLLAGTTPYEQYF
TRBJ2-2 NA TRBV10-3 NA TGTGCCATCAGGCCCGAGGGGTCAGCGAACACCGGGGAGCTGTTTTTT CAIRPEGSANTGELFF
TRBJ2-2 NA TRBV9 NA TGTGCCAGCAGCGCGGGACTTTTAAACACCGGGGAGCTGTTTTTT CASSAGLLNTGELFF
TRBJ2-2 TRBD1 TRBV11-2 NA TGTGCCAGCAGCCCACAGGGGATGATCAGCACCGGGGAGCTGTTTTTT CASSPQGMISTGELFF
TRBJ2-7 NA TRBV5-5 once TGTGCCAGCAGCTGGGGCGGCTACGAGCAGTACTTC CASSWGGYEQYF
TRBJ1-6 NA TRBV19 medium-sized TGTGCCAGTAGTTTCCGGGAATCACCCCTCCACTTT CASSFRESPLHF
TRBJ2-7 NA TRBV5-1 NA TGCGCCAGCAGCTCGAACTACGAGCAGTACTTC CASSSNYEQYF
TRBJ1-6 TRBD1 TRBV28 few TGTGCCAGCAGGTCGACAGGGGGAATTTCACCCCTCCACTTT CASRSTGGISPLHF
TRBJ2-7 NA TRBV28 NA TGTGCCAGCAGCCGCAACTACGAGCAGTACTTC CASSRNYEQYF
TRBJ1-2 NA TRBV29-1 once TGCAGCGTTGTGGTGGGGGTGGGCTATGGCTACACCTTC CSVVVGVGYGYTF